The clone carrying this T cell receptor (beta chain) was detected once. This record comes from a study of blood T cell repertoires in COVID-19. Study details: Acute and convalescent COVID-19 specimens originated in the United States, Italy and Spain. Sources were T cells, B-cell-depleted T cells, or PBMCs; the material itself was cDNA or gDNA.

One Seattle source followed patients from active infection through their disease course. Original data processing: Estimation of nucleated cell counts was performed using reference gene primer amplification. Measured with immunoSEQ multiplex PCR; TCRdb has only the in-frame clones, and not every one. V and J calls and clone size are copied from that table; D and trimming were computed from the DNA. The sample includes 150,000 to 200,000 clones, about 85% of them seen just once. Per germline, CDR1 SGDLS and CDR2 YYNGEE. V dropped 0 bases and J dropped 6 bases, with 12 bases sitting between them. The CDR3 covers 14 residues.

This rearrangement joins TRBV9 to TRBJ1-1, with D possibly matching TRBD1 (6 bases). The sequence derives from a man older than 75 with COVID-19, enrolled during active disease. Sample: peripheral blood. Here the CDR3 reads CASSVATGSAEAFF. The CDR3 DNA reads TGTGCCAGCAGCGTAGCCACAGGGTCCGCTGAAGCTTTCTTT.